Below, 16 T cell receptor beta chains from the same sample are listed, as sequenced in a study of neurological immune-mediated disorders. Each CDR3 protein gets one entry after TCRdb re-called the 5' RACE reads with MiXCR. This table holds under 70,000 distinct CDR3 sequences, under 4.5% found once. The specimen sequenced was PBMCs. The receptors were sampled from a woman aged 25 to 39 with multiple sclerosis.

In this sample, this clonotype turned up many times. The chain couples TRBV27 to TRBJ2-5; 8 bases agree with TRBD2. CDR1 and CDR2 from the germline V gene are MNHEY and SMNVEV (reference sequence). This CDR3 contains 13 residues. The V gene end was trimmed by 6 bases and the J gene end by 2 bases; junction bases not matched to a gene: 2. CDR3 nucleotides: TGTGCCAGCAGGTCTAGCGGGCAAGAGACCCAGTACTTC. As protein: CASRSSGQETQYF.

In this sample, this clonotype turned up many times. The J gene is TRBJ2-6, the V gene TRBV7-3; TRBD1 matches 9 bases. Unmatched junction bases numbered 6, after V lost 4 bases and J lost 2 bases. Germline CDR1 SGHTA, CDR2 FQGTGA. The CDR3 extends over 17 amino acids. Here the CDR3 reads CASSSGTGLAGANVLTF. The CDR3 DNA sequence: TGTGCCAGCAGCTCAGGGACAGGGCTAGCTGGGGCCAACGTCCTGACTTTC. The full variable domain, completed using reference TRBV7-3 and TRBJ2-6, is GAGVSQTPSNKVTEKGKYVELRCDPISGHTALYWYRQSLGQGPEFLIYFQGTGAADDSGLPNDRFFAVRPEGSVSTLKIQRTERGDSAVYLCASSSGTGLAGANVLTFGAGSRLTVL.

In its sample, this clonotype was seen many times. In DNA, the CDR3 is TGTGCCACGGGGGGCGGTCCTTACAATGAGCAGTTCTTC. It translates to CATGGGPYNEQFF. V gene TRBV24-1 combines with J gene TRBJ2-1; D tentatively reads TRBD1 or TRBD2 (6 bases each). The germline V and J ends were trimmed by 10 bases and 4 bases, with 13 bases remaining between them. From germline, CDR1 is KGHDR and CDR2 SFDVKD. The CDR3 totals 13 residues.

This clonotype was picked up many times. CDR3 sequence reads: CATSRDPEAVTKHNEQFF. CDR3 sequence (DNA): TGTGCCACCAGCAGAGATCCGGAGGCTGTGACGAAGCACAATGAGCAGTTCTTC. V and J are TRBV15 and TRBJ2-1; TRBD2 might be the D (5 bases). V lost 0 bases and J lost 5, with 20 bases in between. Per germline, CDR1 LNHNV and CDR2 YYDKDF (reference sequence). This CDR3 has 18 residues.

This clonotype has a handful of counts. V and J are TRBV9 and TRBJ2-1; D is unresolved. This CDR3 has 13 amino acids. V was shortened by 5 bases and J by 2 bases, with 8 bases between the two germline ends. Germline values: CDR1 SGDLS, CDR2 YYNGEE. CDR3 bases: TGTGCCAGCAGGAGATCGACCTACAATGAGCAGTTCTTC. Its protein is CASRRSTYNEQFF.

This clonotype was counted at least ten times. Here the CDR3 DNA reads TGTGCCAGCAGCCCCGGGCCTCAGGAGGAGACTGAAGCTTTCTTT. Residues: CASSPGPQEETEAFF. This chain joins TRBV5-4 and TRBJ1-1, with D unresolved. Germline CDR1 SGHNT, CDR2 YYREEE (reference sequence). Trimming took 4 bases from V and 5 from J, leaving 18 bases between them. This CDR3 spans 15 amino acids.

There are a few counts of this clonotype. V gene TRBV3-1 combines with J gene TRBJ2-2; D is perhaps TRBD2 (6 bases). The germline CDR1 and CDR2 sequences are LGHDT and YNNKEL (reference sequence). This CDR3 spans 14 amino acids. Trimming pared 5 bases from V and 6 bases from J, leaving 13 bases between. Written as DNA, the CDR3 is TGTGCCAGCAGCTCCCGGGGAGGCGCCGGGGAGCTGTTTTTT. It encodes CASSSRGGAGELFF.

In DNA form, the CDR3 reads TGTGCCAGCAGCTTCGTCGGGGCGCTATGGGACGAGCAGTACTTC. Protein product: CASSFVGALWDEQYF. The chain is built from TRBV3-1 and TRBJ2-7; D is perhaps TRBD1 or TRBD2 (5 bases each). Trimming removed 5 bases from V and 5 bases from J, with 19 bases in between. In germline, CDR1 is LGHDT, CDR2 YNNKEL (reference sequence). The CDR3 length is 15 residues.

This clonotype was seen ten or more times. A junction boundary mismatches the germline segment, possibly from a read error. The chain combines TRBV20-1 with TRBJ1-5; 7 nucleotides align to TRBD1. This CDR3 has 14 amino acids. The V gene's germline CDR1 is DFQATT and CDR2 SNEGSKA (reference sequence). The CDR3 spells CSARSGTENQPQNF. The DNA of the CDR3 is TGCAGTGCTAGATCAGGGACAGAGAATCAGCCCCAGAATTTT.

This clonotype has a count of ten or more. The rearrangement joins TRBV20-1 to TRBJ1-2; 9 bases fit TRBD1. The CDR3 has 14 residues. From germline, CDR1 is DFQATT and CDR2 SNEGSKA (reference sequence). The trim removed 5 bases at V and 8 bases at J, leaving 12 bases unmatched. The CDR3 loop is CSAPARDRASGYTF. The CDR3 DNA sequence: TGCAGTGCTCCTGCTCGGGACAGGGCTTCCGGCTACACCTTC.

For this clonotype: A read error may explain this, as a much larger clone is one base away. V gene TRBV12-3 or TRBV12-4 combines with J gene TRBJ2-2; D gene unclear. Deletions cut 3 bases from V and 2 bases from J, with 7 bases between. This CDR3 has 14 residues. The DNA for the CDR3 is TGTGCCAGCAGTTTGGTCACCAACACCGGGGAGCTGTTTTTT. Translation: CASSLVTNTGELFF.

This clonotype occurred a few times. The chain recombines TRBV4-1 with TRBJ2-2; no firm D call. The germline V and J ends were trimmed by 2 bases and 6 bases, with 7 bases remaining between them. Germline CDR1 MGHRA, CDR2 YSYEKL. This CDR3 contains 13 residues. The CDR3 DNA reads TGCGCCAGCAGCCAAAATGAGGCCGGGGAGCTGTTTTTT. Protein: CASSQNEAGELFF.

Ten or more counts support this clonotype. The chain combines TRBV27 with TRBJ2-7; TRBD2 matches at 8 bases. Germline CDR1 reads MNHEY; CDR2 reads SMNVEV (reference sequence). The CDR3 spans 16 residues. Trimming at V came to 5 bases and at J to 0 bases, leaving 9 bases not matched to a gene. CDR3 in amino acids: CASSRNQAGASYEQYF. Written as DNA, the CDR3 is TGTGCCAGCAGTCGGAACCAAGCGGGAGCCTCCTACGAGCAGTACTTC.

Points on this clonotype: A single base separates this from a much larger clone, so it may be a read error. The J gene is TRBJ1-5, the V gene TRBV6-2 or TRBV6-3, with 8 nucleotides matching TRBD1. Germline CDR1 and CDR2: MNHEY and SVGEGT. The CDR3 runs 16 residues. The CDR3 loop is CASSFPWTGQGQPQNF. CDR3 nucleotide sequence: TGTGCCAGCAGTTTCCCCTGGACAGGGCAGGGACAGCCCCAGAATTTT.

This clonotype occurred many times. This rearrangement joins TRBV7-2 to TRBJ2-1; TRBD2 matches at 12 bases. This CDR3 has 19 amino acids. Trimming took 1 base from V and 2 from J; bases not matched to a gene: 9. CDR1 is SGHTA, CDR2 FQGNSA, per germline. In DNA form, the CDR3 reads TGTGCCAGCAGCTTAGGTTTTGCTAGCGGGAGGGTGGCCTACAATGAGCAGTTCTTC. Its translation: CASSLGFASGRVAYNEQFF.

This clonotype has at least ten counts. This chain uses TRBV6-2 or TRBV6-3 with TRBJ2-3, with unresolved D. The CDR3 has 12 residues. Trimming removed 7 bases from V and 1 base from J, with 6 bases in between. Germline assignment: CDR1 MNHEY and CDR2 SVGEGT. The CDR3 DNA reads TGTGCCAGCAATATTGGCACAGATACGCAGTATTTT. Protein sequence: CASNIGTDTQYF.